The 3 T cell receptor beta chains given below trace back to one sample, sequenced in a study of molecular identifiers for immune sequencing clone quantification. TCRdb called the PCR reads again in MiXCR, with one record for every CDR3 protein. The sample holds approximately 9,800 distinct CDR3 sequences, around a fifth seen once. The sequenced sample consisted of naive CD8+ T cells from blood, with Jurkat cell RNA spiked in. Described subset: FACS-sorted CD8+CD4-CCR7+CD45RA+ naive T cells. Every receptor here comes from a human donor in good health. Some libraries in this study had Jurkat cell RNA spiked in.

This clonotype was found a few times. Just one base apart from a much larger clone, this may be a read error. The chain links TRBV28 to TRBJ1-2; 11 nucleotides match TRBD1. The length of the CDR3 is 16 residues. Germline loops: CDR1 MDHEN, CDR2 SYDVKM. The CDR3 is CASTPRTGGAYYGHTF. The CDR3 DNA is TGTGCCAGCACCCCCCGGACAGGGGGCGCCTACTATGGCCACACCTTC.

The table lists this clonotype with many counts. Written as DNA, the CDR3 is TGTGCCAGCAGCCCCCTAGCGGGAGGGCCTTCCTACAATGAGCAGTTCTTC. This gives the protein CASSPLAGGPSYNEQFF. V usage is TRBV7-9 and J usage is TRBJ2-1; 12 bases map to TRBD2. V trimming: 5 bases; J trimming: 1 base; junction bases outside the gene matches: 6. Germline V CDR1 and CDR2: SEHNR, FQNEAQ (reference sequence). The CDR3 is 17 residues long.

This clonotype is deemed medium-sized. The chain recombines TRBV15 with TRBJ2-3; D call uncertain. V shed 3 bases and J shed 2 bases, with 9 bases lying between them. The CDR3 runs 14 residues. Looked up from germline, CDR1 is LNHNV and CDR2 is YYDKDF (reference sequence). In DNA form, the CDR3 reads TGTGCCACCAGCAGGGATAAATTCACAGATACGCAGTATTTT. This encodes CATSRDKFTDTQYF. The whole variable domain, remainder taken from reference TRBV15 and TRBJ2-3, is DAMVIQNPRYQVTQFGKPVTLSCSQTLNHNVMYWYQQKSSQAPKLLFHYYDKDFNNEADTPDNFQSRRPNTSFCFLDIRSPGLGDTAMYLCATSRDKFTDTQYFGPGTRLTVL.